Presented here are 10 T cell receptor beta chains from one specimen sequenced in a study of early T cells in non-severe SARS-CoV-2 infection. Each CDR3 protein gets one entry after TCRdb re-called the 5' RACE reads with MiXCR. The sample has around 57,000 distinct CDR3 sequences; over 7.5% are singletons. Material: whole blood. These receptors all stem from an adult who was a healthcare worker with PCR-confirmed SARS-CoV-2 infection or an uninfected control (not recorded which).

This clonotype was seen more than once but under ten times. CDR3 sequence reads: CASSVAGALYNEQFF. The CDR3 nucleotides are TGTGCCAGCAGCGTAGCAGGGGCGCTTTACAATGAGCAGTTCTTC. The chain couples TRBV9 to TRBJ2-1; D is perhaps TRBD1 (6 bases). The V end lost 0 bases, the J end lost 4 bases, and 11 bases lay between the germline ends. The V gene's germline CDR1 is SGDLS and CDR2 YYNGEE. The CDR3 extends over 15 amino acids.

The chain joins TRBV16 to TRBJ2-3, with D perhaps TRBD1 (5 bases). Trimming stripped 2 bases from V and 9 bases from J, with 6 bases between. This CDR3 is built from 11 residues. CDR1 is KGHSY, CDR2 FQNENV, per germline. CDR3 sequence (DNA): TGTGCCAGCAGCCAAGACAGAACGCAGTATTTT. This translates into CASSQDRTQYF.

This clonotype was counted a few times. The chain uses TRBV27 and TRBJ2-5; D assignment may be TRBD1 or TRBD2 (6 bases each). Trimming pared 8 bases from V and 6 bases from J, leaving 13 bases between. The CDR3 is 12 amino acids. The germline V gene has CDR1 MNHEY and CDR2 SMNVEV (reference sequence). The CDR3 DNA reads as TGTGCCAGCCGGGGGCCGGGGAAGACCCAGTACTTC. Translating gives CASRGPGKTQYF.

In this sample, this clonotype turned up many times. The chain is built from TRBV7-2 and TRBJ2-1, with D possibly being TRBD1 (5 bases). CDR1 SGHTA and CDR2 FQGNSA come from the germline V gene. V dropped 5 bases and J dropped 9 bases, with 11 bases sitting between them. This CDR3 has 12 residues. The CDR3 reads CASSPRRGEQFF. The CDR3 region has the DNA TGTGCCAGCAGCCCACGAAGGGGTGAGCAGTTCTTC. The complete variable domain, with remaining parts taken from reference TRBV7-2 and TRBJ2-1, reads GAGVSQSPSNKVTEKGKDVELRCDPISGHTALYWYRQSLGQGLEFLIYFQGNSAPDKSGLPSDRFSAERTGGSVSTLTIQRTQQEDSAVYLCASSPRRGEQFFGPGTRLTVL.

This clonotype was detected ten times or more. This chain joins TRBV20-1 and TRBJ2-3; tentative D call: TRBD2 (5 bases). CDR1 is DFQATT, CDR2 SNEGSKA, per germline (reference sequence). The CDR3 totals 14 residues. Between the trimmed V and J ends, which lost 0 bases and 2 bases, there was a span of 9 bases. The chain's CDR3 is CSARDIRDTDTQYF. CDR3 sequence (DNA): TGCAGTGCTAGAGATATACGGGACACAGATACGCAGTATTTT.

In this sample, this clonotype turned up a few times. The chain is built from TRBV28 and TRBJ2-7; D tentatively fits TRBD1 or TRBD2 (6 bases each). Per germline, CDR1 MDHEN and CDR2 SYDVKM. Trimming took 5 bases from V and 3 from J, leaving 17 bases between them. The CDR3 length is 15 residues. The CDR3 protein is CASSLGRRGVYEQYF. CDR3 nucleotides: TGTGCCAGCAGTCTTGGACGGAGGGGGGTCTACGAGCAGTACTTC.

This chain links TRBV29-1 with TRBJ1-2; the D is unclear. Germline V gene sequence: CDR1 SQVTM, CDR2 ANQGSEA. The CDR3 totals 12 residues. Between the trimmed V and J ends, which lost 4 bases and 4 bases, there was a span of 10 bases. CDR3 region: CSVVGVGYGYTF. CDR3 nucleotides: TGCAGCGTTGTTGGGGTGGGCTATGGCTACACCTTC.

This clonotype has a count of ten or more. V gene TRBV7-2 combines with J gene TRBJ2-3; 7 bases are shared with TRBD1. V lost 4 bases, J lost 1 base, and 8 bases stayed unmatched. Germline V gives CDR1 SGHTA, CDR2 FQGNSA. The CDR3 sequence is 16 residues long. CDR3 sequence reads: CASSSKTGLGTDTQYF. The CDR3, as DNA: TGTGCCAGCAGCTCCAAGACAGGGCTTGGCACAGATACGCAGTATTTT.

This clonotype showed up many times. V is TRBV7-6 and J is TRBJ2-2, with TRBD2 identical over 9 bases. The junction had 10 bases not matched to a gene; V was cut back by 3 bases and J by 5 bases. This CDR3 region has 17 residues. Germline CDR1 reads SGHVS; CDR2 reads FNYEAQ. The CDR3 protein is CASSLLSAGGLTGELFF. The CDR3 DNA follows: TGTGCCAGCAGCTTGCTCTCGGCGGGAGGGCTGACCGGGGAGCTGTTTTTT.

This clonotype came up many times. The chain recombines TRBV5-6 with TRBJ2-5; D uncertain. The CDR3 has 16 residues. V lost 5 bases to trimming and J lost 1 base, with 18 bases between them. From germline, CDR1 is SGHDT and CDR2 YYEEEE. The CDR3 bases are TGTGCCAGCAGTCGAGACCGACCCTTGGGCCAAGAGACCCAGTACTTC. Protein: CASSRDRPLGQETQYF. Combining the CDR3 with reference TRBV5-6 and TRBJ2-5 gives the whole variable domain DAGVTQSPTHLIKTRGQQVTLRCSPKSGHDTVSWYQQALGQGPQFIFQYYEEEERQRGNFPDRFSGHQFPNYSSELNVNALLLGDSALYLCASSRDRPLGQETQYFGPGTRLLVL.